This T cell receptor beta chain was observed in a study of blood T cell repertoires in COVID-19. Study as a whole: From T cells, B-cell-depleted T cells, or PBMCs came the material, which was cDNA or gDNA.

Produced via immunoSEQ multiplex PCR; TCRdb's table is partial and in-frame only. The sample lists under 250,000 clones, about four fifths occurring once. The CDR3 has 16 residues. Between the trimmed V and J ends, which lost 1 base and 3 bases, there was a span of 13 bases. Germline CDR1 and CDR2: SGHTA and FQGNSA. This receptor was obtained from a man aged 25-45 years who had recovered from COVID-19. Material for sequencing was peripheral blood. The chain links TRBV7-2 to TRBJ1-3, with TRBD1 as a possible D gene (5 bases). The CDR3 DNA sequence: TGTGCCAGCAGCTTAGGAGGCAGGGCGTTTGGAAACACCATATATTTT. Amino acid sequence: CASSLGGRAFGNTIYF.